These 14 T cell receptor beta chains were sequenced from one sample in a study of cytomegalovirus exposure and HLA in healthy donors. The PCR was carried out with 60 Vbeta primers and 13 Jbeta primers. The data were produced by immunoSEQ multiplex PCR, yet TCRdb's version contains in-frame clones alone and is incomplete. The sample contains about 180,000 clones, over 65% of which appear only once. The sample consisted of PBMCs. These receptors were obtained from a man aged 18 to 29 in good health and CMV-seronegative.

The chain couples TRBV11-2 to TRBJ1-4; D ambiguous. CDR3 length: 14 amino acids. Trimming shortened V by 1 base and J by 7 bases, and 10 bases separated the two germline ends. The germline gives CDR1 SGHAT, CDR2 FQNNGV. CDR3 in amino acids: CASSLVPGGEKLFF. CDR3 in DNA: TGTGCCAGCAGCTTAGTCCCCGGTGGTGAAAAACTGTTTTTT.

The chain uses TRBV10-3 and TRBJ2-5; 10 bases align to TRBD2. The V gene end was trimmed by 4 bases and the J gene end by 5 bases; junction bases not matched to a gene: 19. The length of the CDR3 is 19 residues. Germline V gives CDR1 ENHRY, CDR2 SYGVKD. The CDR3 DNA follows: TGTGCCATCAGTGTATACATAGCAGCCGGGACTAGCGCGGCGGAGACCCAGTACTTC. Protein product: CAISVYIAAGTSAAETQYF.

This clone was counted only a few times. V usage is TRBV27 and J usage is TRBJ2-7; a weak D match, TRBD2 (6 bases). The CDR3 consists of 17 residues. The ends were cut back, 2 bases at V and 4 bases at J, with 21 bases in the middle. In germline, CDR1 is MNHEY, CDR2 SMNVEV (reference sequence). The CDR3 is CASSLEAGTQMGYEQYF. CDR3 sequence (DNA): TGTGCCAGCAGTTTAGAGGCGGGGACCCAGATGGGGTACGAGCAGTACTTC.

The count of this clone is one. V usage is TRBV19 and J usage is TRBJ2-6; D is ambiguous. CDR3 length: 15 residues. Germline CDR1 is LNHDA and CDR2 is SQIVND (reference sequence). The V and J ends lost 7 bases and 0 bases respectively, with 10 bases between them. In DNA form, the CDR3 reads TGTGCCAGTACGAGCTACTTCTCTGGGGCCAACGTCCTGACTTTC. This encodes CASTSYFSGANVLTF. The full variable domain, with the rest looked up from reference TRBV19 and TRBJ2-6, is DGGITQSPKYLFRKEGQNVTLSCEQNLNHDAMYWYRQDPGQGLRLIYYSQIVNDFQKGDIAEGYSVSREKKESFPLTVTSAQKNPTAFYLCASTSYFSGANVLTFGAGSRLTVL.

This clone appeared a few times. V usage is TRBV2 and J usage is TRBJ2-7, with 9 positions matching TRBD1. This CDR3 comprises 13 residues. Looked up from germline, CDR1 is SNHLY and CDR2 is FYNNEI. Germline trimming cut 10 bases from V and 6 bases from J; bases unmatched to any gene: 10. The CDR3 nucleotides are TGTGCCAACCGCGGGACAGGGTCAAGCGAGCAGTACTTC. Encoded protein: CANRGTGSSEQYF.

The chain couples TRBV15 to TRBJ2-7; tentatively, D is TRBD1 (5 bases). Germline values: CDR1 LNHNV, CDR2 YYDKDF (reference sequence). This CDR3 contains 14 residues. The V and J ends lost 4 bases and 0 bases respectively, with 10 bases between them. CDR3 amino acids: CATSKGMTSYEQYF. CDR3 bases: TGTGCCACCAGCAAGGGGATGACCTCCTACGAGCAGTACTTC.

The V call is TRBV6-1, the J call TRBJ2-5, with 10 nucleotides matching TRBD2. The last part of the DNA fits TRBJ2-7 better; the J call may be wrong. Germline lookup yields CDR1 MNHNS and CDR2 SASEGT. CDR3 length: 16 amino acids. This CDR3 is CASSEGLAGATYEQYF. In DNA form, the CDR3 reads TGTGCCAGCAGTGAAGGGCTAGCGGGGGCAACCTACGAGCAGTACTTC.

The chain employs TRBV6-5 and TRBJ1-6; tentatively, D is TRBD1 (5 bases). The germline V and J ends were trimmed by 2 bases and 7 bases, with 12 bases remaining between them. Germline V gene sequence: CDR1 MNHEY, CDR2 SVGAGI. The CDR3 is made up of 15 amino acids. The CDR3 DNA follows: TGTGCCAGCAGTTACGGTGCAGGGCCAAATTCACCCCTCCACTTT. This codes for CASSYGAGPNSPLHF.

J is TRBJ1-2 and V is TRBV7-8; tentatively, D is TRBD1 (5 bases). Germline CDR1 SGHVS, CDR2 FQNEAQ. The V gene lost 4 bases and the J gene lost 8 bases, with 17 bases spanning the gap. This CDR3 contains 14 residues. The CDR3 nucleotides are TGTGCCAGCAGCTCAACCGATGGGGGGAGCGGCTACACCTTC. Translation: CASSSTDGGSGYTF.

The CDR3, as DNA: TGTGCCAGTAGGCAGGGCAGCCGAGCCTCTGAAGCTTTCTTT. This encodes CASRQGSRASEAFF. The rearrangement links TRBV19 to TRBJ1-1, with D possibly matching TRBD1 (5 bases). Germline lookup yields CDR1 LNHDA and CDR2 SQIVND (reference sequence). Between the trimmed V and J ends, which lost 6 bases and 6 bases, there was a span of 17 bases. The CDR3 is made up of 14 amino acids.

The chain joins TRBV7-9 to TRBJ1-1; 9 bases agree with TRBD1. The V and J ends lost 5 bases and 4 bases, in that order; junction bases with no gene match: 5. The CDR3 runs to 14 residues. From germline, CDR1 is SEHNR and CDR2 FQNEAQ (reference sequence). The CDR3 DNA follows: TGTGCCAGCAGCCGTCGACAGGGGGGCACTGAAGCTTTCTTT. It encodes CASSRRQGGTEAFF.

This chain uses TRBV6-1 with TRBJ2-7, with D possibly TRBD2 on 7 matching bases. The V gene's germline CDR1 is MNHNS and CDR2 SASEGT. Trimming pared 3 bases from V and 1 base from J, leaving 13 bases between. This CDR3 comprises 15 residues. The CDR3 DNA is TGTGCCAGCAGTGACGGGGGGCTTAGGTCCTACGAGCAGTACTTC. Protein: CASSDGGLRSYEQYF.

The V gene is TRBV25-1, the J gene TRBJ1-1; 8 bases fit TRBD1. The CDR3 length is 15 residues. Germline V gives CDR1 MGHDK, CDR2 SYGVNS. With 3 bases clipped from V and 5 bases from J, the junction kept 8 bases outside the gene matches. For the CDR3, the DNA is TGTGCCAGCAGTGATTGGGGCAGGGGGCAGACTGAAGCTTTCTTT. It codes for CASSDWGRGQTEAFF.

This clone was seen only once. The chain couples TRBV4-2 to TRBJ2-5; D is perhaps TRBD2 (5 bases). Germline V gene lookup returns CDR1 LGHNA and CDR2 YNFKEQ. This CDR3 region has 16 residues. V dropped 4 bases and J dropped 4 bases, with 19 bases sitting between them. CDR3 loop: CASSPGTGPAGETQYF. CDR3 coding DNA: TGTGCCAGCAGCCCTGGCACCGGGCCCGCGGGAGAGACCCAGTACTTC.